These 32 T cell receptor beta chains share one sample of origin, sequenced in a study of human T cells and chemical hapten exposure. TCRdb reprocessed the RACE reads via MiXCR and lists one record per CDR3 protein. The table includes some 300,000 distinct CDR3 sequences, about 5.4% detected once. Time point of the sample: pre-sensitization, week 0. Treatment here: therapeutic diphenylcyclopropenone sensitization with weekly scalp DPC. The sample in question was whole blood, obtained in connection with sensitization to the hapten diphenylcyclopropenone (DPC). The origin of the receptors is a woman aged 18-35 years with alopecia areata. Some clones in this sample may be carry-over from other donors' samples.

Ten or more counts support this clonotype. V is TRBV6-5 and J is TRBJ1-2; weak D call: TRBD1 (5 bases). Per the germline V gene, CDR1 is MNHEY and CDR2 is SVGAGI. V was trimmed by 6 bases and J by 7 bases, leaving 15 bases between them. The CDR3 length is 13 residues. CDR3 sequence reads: CASSRDSATGYTF. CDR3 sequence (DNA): TGTGCCAGCAGCAGAGACAGCGCCACTGGCTACACCTTC.

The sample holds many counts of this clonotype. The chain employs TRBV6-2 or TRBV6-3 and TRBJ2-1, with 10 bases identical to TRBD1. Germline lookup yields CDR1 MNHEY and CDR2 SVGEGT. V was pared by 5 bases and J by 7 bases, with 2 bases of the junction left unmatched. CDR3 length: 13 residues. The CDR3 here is CASSADRGNEQFF. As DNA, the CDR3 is TGTGCCAGCAGTGCGGACAGGGGGAATGAGCAGTTCTTC.

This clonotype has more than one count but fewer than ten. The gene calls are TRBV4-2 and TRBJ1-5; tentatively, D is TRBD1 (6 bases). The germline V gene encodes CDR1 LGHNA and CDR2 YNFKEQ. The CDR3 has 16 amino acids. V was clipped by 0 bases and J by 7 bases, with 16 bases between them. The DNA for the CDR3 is TGTGCCAGCAGCCAAGAAATAGGGCAGGGGCACCAGCCCCAGCATTTT. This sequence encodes CASSQEIGQGHQPQHF.

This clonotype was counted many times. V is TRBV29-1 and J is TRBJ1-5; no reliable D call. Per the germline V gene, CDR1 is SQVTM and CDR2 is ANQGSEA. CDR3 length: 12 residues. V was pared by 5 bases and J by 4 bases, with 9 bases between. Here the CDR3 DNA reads TGCAGCGTTCGGGGAACAAATCAGCCCCAGCATTTT. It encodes CSVRGTNQPQHF.

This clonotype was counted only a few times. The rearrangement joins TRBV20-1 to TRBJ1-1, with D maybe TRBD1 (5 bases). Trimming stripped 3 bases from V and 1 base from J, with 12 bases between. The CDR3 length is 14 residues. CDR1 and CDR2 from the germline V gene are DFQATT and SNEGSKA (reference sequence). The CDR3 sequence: CSARRGTANTEAFF. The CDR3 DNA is TGCAGTGCTAGGAGAGGGACGGCGAACACTGAAGCTTTCTTT.

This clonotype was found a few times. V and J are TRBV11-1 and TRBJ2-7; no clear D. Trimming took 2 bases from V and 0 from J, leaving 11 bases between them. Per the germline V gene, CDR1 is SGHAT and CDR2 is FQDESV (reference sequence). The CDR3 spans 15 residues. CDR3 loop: CASSLQLDGSYEQYF. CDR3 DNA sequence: TGTGCCAGCAGCTTACAACTCGACGGCTCCTACGAGCAGTACTTC.

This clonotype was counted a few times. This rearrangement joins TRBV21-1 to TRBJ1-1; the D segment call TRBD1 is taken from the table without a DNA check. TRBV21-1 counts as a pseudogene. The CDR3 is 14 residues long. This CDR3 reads CATWKNGGSGEAFF. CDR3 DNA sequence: TGTGCCACCTGGAAGAATGGGGGTTCTGGTGAAGCTTTCTTT.

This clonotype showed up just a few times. The chain's CDR3 is CASSPYLGDPGELFF. DNA of the CDR3: TGTGCCAGCAGCCCCTACCTAGGGGACCCCGGGGAGCTGTTTTTT. The gene calls are TRBV6-5 and TRBJ2-2; TRBD1 or TRBD2 may be the D gene (5 bases each). V was pared by 6 bases and J by 6 bases, with 17 bases between. Germline values: CDR1 MNHEY, CDR2 SVGAGI. The CDR3 length is 15 residues.

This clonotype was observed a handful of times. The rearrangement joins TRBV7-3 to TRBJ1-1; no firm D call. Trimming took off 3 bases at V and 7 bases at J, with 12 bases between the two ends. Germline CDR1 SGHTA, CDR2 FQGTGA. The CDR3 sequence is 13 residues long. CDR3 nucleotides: TGTGCCAGCAGCTTGGCGGGTTGGGATGAAGCTTTCTTT. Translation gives CASSLAGWDEAFF.

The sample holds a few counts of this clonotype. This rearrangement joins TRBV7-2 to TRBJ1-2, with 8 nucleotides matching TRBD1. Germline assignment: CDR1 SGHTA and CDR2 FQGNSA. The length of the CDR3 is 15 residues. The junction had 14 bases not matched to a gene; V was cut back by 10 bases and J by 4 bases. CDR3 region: CATTLSRGRGYGYTF. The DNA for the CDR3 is TGTGCCACTACGCTGAGCAGGGGGCGCGGCTATGGCTACACCTTC.

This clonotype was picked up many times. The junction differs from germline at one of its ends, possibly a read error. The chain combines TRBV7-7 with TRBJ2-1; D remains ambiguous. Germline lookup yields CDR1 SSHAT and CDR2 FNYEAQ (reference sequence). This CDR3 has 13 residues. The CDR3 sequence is CASSLEVGNEQFF. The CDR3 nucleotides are TGTGCTAGCAGCTTAGAGGTGGGCAATGAGCAGTTCTTC. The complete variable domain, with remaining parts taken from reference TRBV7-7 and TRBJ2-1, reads GAGVSQSPRYKVTKRGQDVTLRCDPISSHATLYWYQQALGQGPEFLTYFNYEAQPDKSGLPSDRFSAERPEGSISTLTIQRTEQRDSAMYRCASSLEVGNEQFFGPGTRLTVL.

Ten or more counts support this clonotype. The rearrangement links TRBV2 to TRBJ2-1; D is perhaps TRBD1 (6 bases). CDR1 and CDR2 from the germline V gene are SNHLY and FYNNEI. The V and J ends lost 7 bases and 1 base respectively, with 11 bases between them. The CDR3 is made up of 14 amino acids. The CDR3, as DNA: TGTGCCAGCAAGGGGGATCAGTCCTACAATGAGCAGTTCTTC. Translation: CASKGDQSYNEQFF. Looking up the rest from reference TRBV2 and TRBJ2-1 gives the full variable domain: EPEVTQTPSHQVTQMGQEVILRCVPISNHLYFYWYRQILGQKVEFLVSFYNNEISEKSEIFDDQFSVERPDGSNFTLKIRSTKLEDSAMYFCASKGDQSYNEQFFGPGTRLTVL.

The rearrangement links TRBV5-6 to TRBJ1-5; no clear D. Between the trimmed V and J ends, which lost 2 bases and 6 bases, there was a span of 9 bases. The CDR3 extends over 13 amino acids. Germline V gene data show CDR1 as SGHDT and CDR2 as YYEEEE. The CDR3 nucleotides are TGTGCCAGCAGCTTATGGGAAAGTCAGCCCCAGCATTTT. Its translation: CASSLWESQPQHF.

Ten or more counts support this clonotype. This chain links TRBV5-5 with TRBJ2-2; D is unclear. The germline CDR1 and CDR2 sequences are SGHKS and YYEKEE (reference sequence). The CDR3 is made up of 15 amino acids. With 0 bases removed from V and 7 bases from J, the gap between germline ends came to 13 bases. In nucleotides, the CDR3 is TGTGCCAGCAGCTTGGCCAGTTGGGCCAGCGGGGAGCTGTTTTTT. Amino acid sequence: CASSLASWASGELFF.

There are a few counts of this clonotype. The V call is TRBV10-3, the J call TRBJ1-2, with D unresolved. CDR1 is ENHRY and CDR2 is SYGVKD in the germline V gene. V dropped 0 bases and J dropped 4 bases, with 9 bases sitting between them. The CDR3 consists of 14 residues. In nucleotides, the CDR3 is TGTGCCATCAGTGAGTCCCGGACTAGCTATGGCTACACCTTC. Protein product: CAISESRTSYGYTF.

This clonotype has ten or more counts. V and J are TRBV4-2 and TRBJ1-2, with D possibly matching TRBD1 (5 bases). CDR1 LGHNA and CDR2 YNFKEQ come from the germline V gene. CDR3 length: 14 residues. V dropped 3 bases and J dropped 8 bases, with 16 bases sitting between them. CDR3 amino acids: CASSHPDRGFGYTF. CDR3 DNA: TGTGCCAGCAGCCATCCGGATAGGGGTTTCGGCTACACCTTC.

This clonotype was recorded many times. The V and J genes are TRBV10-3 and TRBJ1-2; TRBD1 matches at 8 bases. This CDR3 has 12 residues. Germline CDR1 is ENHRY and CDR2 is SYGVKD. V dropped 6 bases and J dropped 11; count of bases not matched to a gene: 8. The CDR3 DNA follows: TGTGCCATCAGGCGGGACAGGCTTAATTACACCTTC. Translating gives CAIRRDRLNYTF.

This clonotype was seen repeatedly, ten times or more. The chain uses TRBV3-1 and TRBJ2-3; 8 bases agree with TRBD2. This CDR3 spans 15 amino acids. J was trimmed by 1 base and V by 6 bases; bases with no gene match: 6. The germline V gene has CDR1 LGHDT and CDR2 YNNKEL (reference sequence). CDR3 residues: CASSYGGAGTDTQYF. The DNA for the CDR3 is TGTGCCAGCAGTTACGGGGGGGCGGGCACAGATACGCAGTATTTT.

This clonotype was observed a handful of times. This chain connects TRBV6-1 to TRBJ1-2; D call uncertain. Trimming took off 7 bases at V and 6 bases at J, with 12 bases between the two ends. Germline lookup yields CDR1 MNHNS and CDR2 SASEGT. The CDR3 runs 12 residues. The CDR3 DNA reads TGTGCCAGCAATATAGAGGGAAATGGCTACACCTTC. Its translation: CASNIEGNGYTF.

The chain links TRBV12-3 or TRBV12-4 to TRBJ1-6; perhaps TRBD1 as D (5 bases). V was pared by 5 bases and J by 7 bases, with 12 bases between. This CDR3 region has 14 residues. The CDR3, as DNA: TGTGCCAGCAGTCGTGACAGCAACAATTCACCCCTCCACTTT. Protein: CASSRDSNNSPLHF.

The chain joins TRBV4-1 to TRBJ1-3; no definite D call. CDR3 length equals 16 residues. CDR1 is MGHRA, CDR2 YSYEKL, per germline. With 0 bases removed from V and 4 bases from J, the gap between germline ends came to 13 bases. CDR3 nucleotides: TGCGCCAGCAGCCAAGACCTGACTTCTTCAGGAAACACCATATATTTT. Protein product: CASSQDLTSSGNTIYF.

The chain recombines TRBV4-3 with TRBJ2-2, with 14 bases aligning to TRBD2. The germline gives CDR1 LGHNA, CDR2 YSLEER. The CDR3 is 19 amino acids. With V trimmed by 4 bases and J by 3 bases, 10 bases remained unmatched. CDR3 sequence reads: CASSLGLAGATHHTGELFF. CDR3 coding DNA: TGCGCCAGCAGCCTGGGACTAGCGGGGGCTACCCACCACACCGGGGAGCTGTTTTTT.

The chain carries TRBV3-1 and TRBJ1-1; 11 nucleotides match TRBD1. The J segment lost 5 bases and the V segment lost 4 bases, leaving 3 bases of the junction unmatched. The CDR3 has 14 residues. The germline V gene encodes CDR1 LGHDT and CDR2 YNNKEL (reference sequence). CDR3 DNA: TGTGCCAGCAGCCTAGGGGACAGGGGGACTGAAGCTTTCTTT. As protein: CASSLGDRGTEAFF.

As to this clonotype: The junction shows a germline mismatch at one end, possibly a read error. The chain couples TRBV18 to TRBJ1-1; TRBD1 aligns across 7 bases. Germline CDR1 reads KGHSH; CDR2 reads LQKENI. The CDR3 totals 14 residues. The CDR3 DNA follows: TGTGCCAGCTCACCCTTTGACAGGGACACAGAAGCTTTCTTT. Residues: CASSPFDRDTEAFF.

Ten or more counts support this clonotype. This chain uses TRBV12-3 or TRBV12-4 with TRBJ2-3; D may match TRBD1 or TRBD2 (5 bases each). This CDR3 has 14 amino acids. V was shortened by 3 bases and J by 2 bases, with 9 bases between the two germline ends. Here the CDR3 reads CASSFEGFTDTQYF. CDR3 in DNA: TGTGCCAGCAGTTTCGAGGGGTTCACAGATACGCAGTATTTT.

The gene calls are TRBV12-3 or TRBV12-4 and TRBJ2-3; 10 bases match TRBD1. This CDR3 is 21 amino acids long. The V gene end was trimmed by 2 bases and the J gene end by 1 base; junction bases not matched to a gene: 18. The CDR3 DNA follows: TGTGCCAGCAGTTTACACCCCGGGACAGGGGTAATTAATTGGGGCACAGATACGCAGTATTTT. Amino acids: CASSLHPGTGVINWGTDTQYF.

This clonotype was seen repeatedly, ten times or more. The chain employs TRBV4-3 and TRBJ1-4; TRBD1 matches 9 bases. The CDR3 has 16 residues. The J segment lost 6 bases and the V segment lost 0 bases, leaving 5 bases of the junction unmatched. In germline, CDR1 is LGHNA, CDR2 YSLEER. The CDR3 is CASSQDEGQGDEKLFF. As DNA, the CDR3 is TGCGCCAGCAGCCAAGATGAGGGACAGGGAGATGAAAAACTGTTTTTT.

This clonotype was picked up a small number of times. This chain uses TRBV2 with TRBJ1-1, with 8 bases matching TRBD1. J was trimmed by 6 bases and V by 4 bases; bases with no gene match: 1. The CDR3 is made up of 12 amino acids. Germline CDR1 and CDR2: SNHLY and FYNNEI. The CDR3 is CASSARGPEAFF. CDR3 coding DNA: TGTGCCAGCAGTGCCAGGGGGCCTGAAGCTTTCTTT.

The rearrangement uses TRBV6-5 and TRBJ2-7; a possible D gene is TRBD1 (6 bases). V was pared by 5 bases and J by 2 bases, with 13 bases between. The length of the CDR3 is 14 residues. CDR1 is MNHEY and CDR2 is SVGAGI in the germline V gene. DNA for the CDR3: TGTGCCAGCAGTATGGGGACACAGACCTACGAGCAGTACTTC. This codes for CASSMGTQTYEQYF.

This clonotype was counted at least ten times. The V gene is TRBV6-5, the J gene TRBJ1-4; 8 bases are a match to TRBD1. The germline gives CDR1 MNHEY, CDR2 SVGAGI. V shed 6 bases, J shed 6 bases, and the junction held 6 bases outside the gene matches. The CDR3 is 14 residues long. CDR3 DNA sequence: TGTGCCAGCAGCCGGACAGGGATGGATGAAAAACTGTTTTTT. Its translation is CASSRTGMDEKLFF.

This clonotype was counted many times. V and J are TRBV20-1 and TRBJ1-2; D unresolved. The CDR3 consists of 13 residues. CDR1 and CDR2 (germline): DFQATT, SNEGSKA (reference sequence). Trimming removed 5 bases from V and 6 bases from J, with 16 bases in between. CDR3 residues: CSASPADGNGYTF. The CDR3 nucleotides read TGCAGTGCTTCCCCCGCGGATGGAAATGGCTACACCTTC.

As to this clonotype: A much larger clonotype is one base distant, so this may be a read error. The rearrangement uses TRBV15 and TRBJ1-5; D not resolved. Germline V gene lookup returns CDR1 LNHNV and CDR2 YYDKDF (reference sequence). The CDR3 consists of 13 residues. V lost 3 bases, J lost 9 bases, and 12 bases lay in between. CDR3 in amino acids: CATSSLSRRPQHF. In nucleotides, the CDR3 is TGTGCCACCAGCAGTCTTTCGAGGCGGCCCCAGCATTTT.